This passage covers 7 T cell receptor beta chains from one sample sequenced in a study of blood T cell repertoires in COVID-19. Data came from immunoSEQ multiplex PCR; TCRdb stores just in-frame clones and leaves some out. The sample has some 80,000 clones; around 87% are singletons. What was sequenced was peripheral blood. These receptor sequences come from a woman aged 45 to 65 with active or convalescent COVID-19.

V and J are TRBV5-5 and TRBJ1-1; 7 positions agree with TRBD1. The junction had 6 bases not matched to a gene; V was cut back by 3 bases and J by 4 bases. The CDR3 covers 14 residues. CDR1 is SGHKS and CDR2 is YYEKEE in the germline V gene (reference sequence). CDR3 DNA: TGTGCCAGCAGCTGGACAGGCGGGATCACTGAAGCTTTCTTT. Translation: CASSWTGGITEAFF.

The V gene is TRBV6-5, the J gene TRBJ2-1; 9 bases agree with TRBD2. The CDR3 is 15 residues long. From germline, CDR1 is MNHEY and CDR2 SVGAGI. The trim removed 4 bases at V and 3 bases at J, leaving 4 bases unmatched. The CDR3 DNA follows: TGTGCCAGCAGTTTTAGCGGGGGAATCTACAATGAGCAGTTCTTC. Translated: CASSFSGGIYNEQFF.

J is TRBJ2-2 and V is TRBV5-1, with TRBD2 matching over 7 bases. This CDR3 spans 16 amino acids. Germline CDR1 reads SGHRS; CDR2 reads YFSETQ. V trimming: 3 bases; J trimming: 6 bases; junction bases outside the gene matches: 11. CDR3 sequence: CASSWRGIEAPGELFF. CDR3 in DNA: TGCGCCAGCAGCTGGCGGGGGATAGAGGCCCCCGGGGAGCTGTTTTTT.

This chain links TRBV5-1 with TRBJ1-1; 7 nucleotides line up with TRBD1. Germline V gives CDR1 SGHRS, CDR2 YFSETQ. The length of the CDR3 is 18 residues. V lost 0 bases, J lost 6 bases, and 17 bases stayed unmatched. The DNA for the CDR3 is TGCGCCAGCAGCTTGGCCGGAGGGGGCGCGATAAGTCTTGCTGAAGCTTTCTTT. Its protein product is CASSLAGGGAISLAEAFF.

This clone appeared a single time. The rearrangement joins TRBV11-1 to TRBJ1-1; TRBD1 aligns across 7 bases. This CDR3 is built from 11 residues. CDR1 is SGHAT and CDR2 is FQDESV in the germline V gene (reference sequence). With V trimmed by 3 bases and J by 10 bases, 2 bases remained unmatched. CDR3: CASSLDRLAFF. For the CDR3, the DNA is TGTGCCAGCAGCTTGGACAGGTTAGCTTTCTTT.

DNA of the CDR3: TGTGCCAGTACCGATCGGATAGCGGGGGGCACAGATACGCAGTATTTT. This encodes CASTDRIAGGTDTQYF. The chain employs TRBV19 and TRBJ2-3, with TRBD2 matching over 9 bases. The CDR3 length is 16 residues. The V gene end was trimmed by 7 bases and the J gene end by 1 base; junction bases not matched to a gene: 9. CDR1 and CDR2 (germline): LNHDA, SQIVND (reference sequence).

In the case of this clone: Additional DNA sequences in this sample encode the identical CDR3. The rearrangement joins TRBV18 to TRBJ2-5; D gene uncertain. Germline V lookup: CDR1 KGHSH, CDR2 LQKENI. The ends were cut back, 2 bases at V and 5 bases at J, with 6 bases in the middle. This CDR3 contains 12 residues. The CDR3: CASSPIGETQYF. The DNA for the CDR3 is TGTGCCAGCTCACCAATTGGCGAGACCCAGTACTTC. The variable domain in full, with the rest retrieved from reference TRBV18 and TRBJ2-5, is NAGVMQNPRHLVRRRGQEARLRCSPMKGHSHVYWYRQLPEEGLKFMVYLQKENIIDESGMPKERFSAEFPKEGPSILRIQQVVRGDSAAYFCASSPIGETQYFGPGTRLLVL.